This T cell receptor (beta chain) was retrieved from a study of shared clonotypes between healthy human individuals. Study details: The donors, a couple of women and a few men, were aged 18 to 49. Plates per donor: three CD4 naive, three CD4 memory, two CD8 naive, one CD8 memory.

All of the donors resided in Nashville, Tennessee, and each was a Caucasian adult. The CDR3 runs 16 residues. V dropped 3 bases and J dropped 0 bases, with 14 bases sitting between them. The germline CDR1 and CDR2 sequences are SGDLS and YYNGEE. The protocol was immunoSEQ multiplex PCR, while the TCRdb copy is restricted to in-frame clones and leaves out a portion. The table shows under 2.5 million clones, with 92% occurring only once. The chain links TRBV9 to TRBJ2-3; D is tentatively TRBD1 or TRBD2 (6 bases each). Sequenced input: naive CD4+ T cells from PBMCs. Subset: CD45RA+ positively selected. The receptor was derived from a man younger than 35 in good health. Some clones in this sample may be carry-over from other donors' samples. CDR3 loop: CASSERGATSTDTQYF. DNA for the CDR3: TGTGCCAGCAGCGAGAGGGGGGCCACTAGCACAGATACGCAGTATTTT.